The 29 T cell receptor beta chains given below trace back to one sample, sequenced in a study of T cells in Graves' hyperthyroidism and ophthalmopathy. Amplified TCR beta CDR3 regions came from RNA transcripts. Researchers ran a first-round RT-PCR on the TCR CDR3 using the HTBI primer set. TCRdb reprocessed the multiplex PCR reads via MiXCR and lists one record per CDR3 protein. Here the sample spans under 400,000 distinct CDR3 sequences, roughly 18% being singletons. Material: blood. Receptors were obtained from a woman aged 50 to 65 with Graves' hyperthyroidism.

The chain combines TRBV15 with TRBJ2-2, with D maybe TRBD2 (6 bases). Germline lookup yields CDR1 LNHNV and CDR2 YYDKDF (reference sequence). This CDR3 has 17 residues. The germline V and J ends were trimmed by 0 bases and 7 bases, with 18 bases remaining between them. In DNA, the CDR3 is TGTGCCACCAGCAGAGATAGTACAGCGGGCCTGGGCGGGGAGCTGTTTTTT. Translation gives CATSRDSTAGLGGELFF.

V is TRBV20-1 and J is TRBJ2-5, with a tentative D call TRBD1 (6 bases). The CDR3 has 14 residues. Trimming removed 5 bases from V and 7 bases from J, with 20 bases in between. CDR1 DFQATT and CDR2 SNEGSKA come from the germline V gene (reference sequence). This CDR3 is CSARPGHFSATQYF. The DNA for the CDR3 is TGCAGTGCTCGGCCGGGACATTTTTCTGCGACCCAGTACTTC.

This clonotype showed up just a few times. V gene TRBV12-3 or TRBV12-4 combines with J gene TRBJ1-2; 10 positions agree with TRBD1. The CDR3 length is 12 residues. J was trimmed by 8 bases and V by 5 bases; bases with no gene match: 2. The CDR3 loop is CASSGTGDGYTF. In DNA form, the CDR3 reads TGTGCCAGCAGTGGGACAGGGGACGGCTACACCTTC.

This clonotype occurred a few times. The chain is built from TRBV6-1 and TRBJ1-1; a weak D match, TRBD1 (6 bases). The CDR3 is made up of 17 amino acids. Germline lookup yields CDR1 MNHNS and CDR2 SASEGT. The V end was cut by 4 bases, the J end by 1 base, with 19 bases between. The CDR3 loop is CASSAQGWGLGNTEAFF. CDR3 DNA: TGTGCCAGCAGTGCTCAGGGGTGGGGTTTGGGGAACACTGAAGCTTTCTTT.

The table lists this clonotype with many counts. In DNA, the CDR3 is TGTGCCAGCAGTTTAGGAAGACAGGGCTACACCTTC. Its protein is CASSLGRQGYTF. The chain recombines TRBV12-3 or TRBV12-4 with TRBJ1-2; D may be TRBD1 (5 bases). The length of the CDR3 is 12 residues. Trimming pared 1 base from V and 8 bases from J, leaving 8 bases between.

Only a few counts were recorded for this clonotype. This rearrangement joins TRBV19 to TRBJ2-1, with 8 bases that match TRBD1. Germline CDR1 and CDR2: LNHDA and SQIVND (reference sequence). V lost 3 bases, J lost 4 bases, and 8 bases stayed unmatched. The CDR3 extends over 16 amino acids. This CDR3 reads CASSMPGQGAYNEQFF. In DNA form, the CDR3 reads TGTGCCAGTAGTATGCCAGGACAGGGAGCATACAATGAGCAGTTCTTC. The full variable domain, completed using reference TRBV19 and TRBJ2-1, is DGGITQSPKYLFRKEGQNVTLSCEQNLNHDAMYWYRQDPGQGLRLIYYSQIVNDFQKGDIAEGYSVSREKKESFPLTVTSAQKNPTAFYLCASSMPGQGAYNEQFFGPGTRLTVL.

Notes on this clonotype: A junction boundary mismatches the germline segment, possibly from a read error. J is TRBJ1-1 and V is TRBV27; the D is unclear. The length of the CDR3 is 13 residues. The germline CDR1 and CDR2 sequences are MNHEY and SMNVEV (reference sequence). The CDR3 here is CANSLSIVTEAFF. CDR3 in DNA: TGTGCCAACAGTTTATCGATAGTCACTGAAGCTTTCTTT.

This clonotype appeared a few times. The chain has TRBV11-1 and TRBJ1-1; no clear D gene. Trimming stripped 2 bases from V and 4 bases from J, with 14 bases between. Germline CDR1 is SGHAT and CDR2 is FQDESV (reference sequence). The CDR3 extends over 15 amino acids. As DNA, the CDR3 is TGTGCCAGCAGCTTATGGGCGGGTGGGAGCACTGAAGCTTTCTTT. Translation: CASSLWAGGSTEAFF. Using reference TRBV11-1 and TRBJ1-1 for the parts outside the CDR3, the full variable domain is EAEVAQSPRYKITEKSQAVAFWCDPISGHATLYWYRQILGQGPELLVQFQDESVVDDSQLPKDRFSAERLKGVDSTLKIQPAELGDSAMYLCASSLWAGGSTEAFFGQGTRLTVV.

This clonotype was picked up many times. The chain is built from TRBV20-1 and TRBJ2-3; D gene unclear. Germline CDR1 reads DFQATT; CDR2 reads SNEGSKA (reference sequence). Trimming removed 2 bases at V and 5 bases at J, with 8 bases between. This CDR3 is 12 amino acids long. CDR3 sequence reads: CSARPSLDTQYF. CDR3 in DNA: TGCAGTGCTAGACCTTCGTTAGATACGCAGTATTTT.

This clonotype was seen ten or more times. The chain is built from TRBV5-5 and TRBJ2-1; D unresolved. With 0 bases removed from V and 8 bases from J, the gap between germline ends came to 6 bases. The CDR3 covers 12 residues. Germline V gene data show CDR1 as SGHKS and CDR2 as YYEKEE (reference sequence). The CDR3: CASSLAKYEQFF. The CDR3 bases are TGTGCCAGCAGCTTGGCCAAGTATGAGCAGTTCTTC.

CDR3 coding DNA: TGCAGTGCTAGAGAACTAGTCGACGAGCAGTACTTC. This gives the protein CSARELVDEQYF. J is TRBJ2-7 and V is TRBV20-1; possible D gene TRBD2, 5 bases. The CDR3 sequence is 12 residues long. Germline assignment: CDR1 DFQATT and CDR2 SNEGSKA (reference sequence). V gave up 0 bases and J gave up 5 bases, with 8 bases separating them.

The chain links TRBV27 to TRBJ2-1; TRBD2 aligns across 8 bases. CDR3 size: 15 residues. The junction had 7 bases not matched to a gene; V was cut back by 5 bases and J by 4 bases. In germline, CDR1 is MNHEY, CDR2 SMNVEV (reference sequence). The CDR3 DNA reads as TGTGCCAGCAGTCCGGGAGGGGCACATTACAATGAGCAGTTCTTC. This codes for CASSPGGAHYNEQFF.

The chain employs TRBV20-1 and TRBJ2-1; 13 bases map to TRBD2. The junction had 11 bases not matched to a gene; V was cut back by 5 bases and J by 7 bases. The CDR3 is made up of 16 amino acids. Per germline, CDR1 DFQATT and CDR2 SNEGSKA (reference sequence). DNA of the CDR3: TGCAGTGCTTCCGTGACTAGCGGGAGGAAGGGGAATGAGCAGTTCTTC. It specifies CSASVTSGRKGNEQFF.

This clonotype was detected ten times or more. The chain links TRBV18 to TRBJ2-3, with 9 bases that match TRBD2. Germline trimming cut 4 bases from V and 2 bases from J; bases unmatched to any gene: 4. This CDR3 has 15 amino acids. CDR1 and CDR2 (germline): KGHSH, LQKENI. The CDR3: CASSRPGLATDTQYF. CDR3 DNA: TGTGCCAGCTCACGCCCGGGACTAGCCACAGATACGCAGTATTTT. Combining the CDR3 with reference TRBV18 and TRBJ2-3 gives the whole variable domain NAGVMQNPRHLVRRRGQEARLRCSPMKGHSHVYWYRQLPEEGLKFMVYLQKENIIDESGMPKERFSAEFPKEGPSILRIQQVVRGDSAAYFCASSRPGLATDTQYFGPGTRLTVL.

This clonotype appeared a few times. The J gene is TRBJ2-7, the V gene TRBV2; 8 bases are shared with TRBD1. This CDR3 comprises 12 residues. Trimming removed 11 bases from V and 3 bases from J; junction bases left unmatched: 6. In germline, CDR1 is SNHLY, CDR2 FYNNEI. CDR3 DNA: TGTGCCGGAGGACAGGGTAACTACGAGCAGTACTTC. This sequence encodes CAGGQGNYEQYF.

This clonotype turned up a few times. The J gene is TRBJ2-7, the V gene TRBV20-1, with 9 bases that match TRBD2. The germline gives CDR1 DFQATT, CDR2 SNEGSKA (reference sequence). The CDR3 contains 17 residues. With V trimmed by 0 bases and J by 6 bases, 15 bases remained unmatched. The CDR3 nucleotides are TGCAGTGCTAGAGATTGGGGAGCTAGCGGGATGGCGAGCGAGCAGTACTTC. It specifies CSARDWGASGMASEQYF.

This clonotype was observed at least ten times. The chain employs TRBV29-1 and TRBJ1-2; D possibly corresponds to TRBD1 (6 bases). Trimming cost V 3 bases and J 10 bases, with 15 bases left between them. Germline loops: CDR1 SQVTM, CDR2 ANQGSEA. This CDR3 has 12 residues. The CDR3 DNA sequence: TGCAGCGTTGACGGGGGGCCAGGGGCCTACACCTTC. This sequence encodes CSVDGGPGAYTF.

V is TRBV12-3 or TRBV12-4 and J is TRBJ1-2; 8 positions match TRBD1. The CDR3 runs to 14 residues. Germline trimming cut 1 base from V and 6 bases from J; bases unmatched to any gene: 4. The CDR3 bases are TGTGCCAGCAGTTTAGGGTCGACAGGGGATGGCTACACCTTC. Protein: CASSLGSTGDGYTF.

The chain links TRBV28 to TRBJ2-1; 8 bases match TRBD1. Trimming removed 5 bases from V and 12 bases from J; junction bases left unmatched: 15. CDR1 is MDHEN, CDR2 SYDVKM, per germline. The CDR3 spans 15 residues. Here the CDR3 reads CASSPRTGWEDGQFF. The DNA for the CDR3 is TGTGCCAGCAGTCCACGGACAGGGTGGGAGGATGGGCAGTTCTTC.

A few counts support this clonotype. The V call is TRBV30, the J call TRBJ1-6, with 8 bases matching TRBD1. This CDR3 is 16 amino acids long. V dropped 5 bases and J dropped 0; count of bases not matched to a gene: 6. Germline V gene lookup returns CDR1 GTSNPN and CDR2 SVGIG (reference sequence). CDR3 nucleotides: TGTGCCTGGCGCCGGACAGGGAGCTCCTATAATTCACCCCTCCACTTT. Amino acid sequence: CAWRRTGSSYNSPLHF. Full variable domain (outside the CDR3, taken from reference TRBV30 and TRBJ1-6): SQTIHQWPATLVQPVGSPLSLECTVEGTSNPNLYWYRQAAGRGLQLLFYSVGIGQISSEVPQNLSASRPQDRQFILSSKKLLLSDSGFYLCAWRRTGSSYNSPLHFGNGTRLTVT.

The chain has TRBV6-1 and TRBJ1-1; 11 bases line up with TRBD1. The junction had 9 bases not matched to a gene; V was cut back by 6 bases and J by 0 bases. The CDR3 is 17 amino acids. CDR1 is MNHNS, CDR2 SASEGT, per germline. Here the CDR3 DNA reads TGTGCCAGCAGATATAACCGGGACAGGGGGTTGAACACTGAAGCTTTCTTT. Its translation is CASRYNRDRGLNTEAFF.

This clonotype was seen more than once but under ten times. V and J are TRBV13 and TRBJ2-5; no definite D call. This CDR3 has 13 amino acids. V was shortened by 2 bases and J by 5 bases, with 9 bases between the two germline ends. The germline V gene encodes CDR1 PRHDT and CDR2 FYEKMQ (reference sequence). CDR3 sequence: CASSLTDTETQYF. The CDR3 nucleotides are TGTGCCAGCAGCTTAACGGATACGGAGACCCAGTACTTC. The whole variable domain, filled in from reference TRBV13 and TRBJ2-5, reads AAGVIQSPRHLIKEKRETATLKCYPIPRHDTVYWYQQGPGQDPQFLISFYEKMQSDKGSIPDRFSAQQFSDYHSELNMSSLELGDSALYFCASSLTDTETQYFGPGTRLLVL.

There are a few counts of this clonotype. The chain employs TRBV6-5 and TRBJ2-2; no clear D. The CDR3 runs 14 residues. Trimming shortened V by 2 bases and J by 3 bases, and 7 bases separated the two germline ends. CDR1 is MNHEY, CDR2 SVGAGI, per germline. In DNA, the CDR3 is TGTGCCAGCAGTTACGGTGCGGACACCGGGGAGCTGTTTTTT. This translates into CASSYGADTGELFF.

This clonotype occurred a few times. The chain's CDR3 is CSVMRGPTGNEQFF. The DNA for the CDR3 is TGCAGCGTTATGCGGGGGCCTACTGGTAATGAGCAGTTCTTC. This rearrangement joins TRBV29-1 to TRBJ2-1, with a possible D match to TRBD2 (7 bases). CDR3 length: 14 amino acids. The V end lost 5 bases, the J end lost 7 bases, and 18 bases lay between the germline ends. Germline V gene data show CDR1 as SQVTM and CDR2 as ANQGSEA.

This clonotype was found many times. The V gene is TRBV7-2, the J gene TRBJ2-7, with D maybe TRBD1 (6 bases). The CDR3 runs 15 residues. Germline CDR1 and CDR2: SGHTA and FQGNSA. Trimming removed 6 bases at V and 1 base at J, with 16 bases between. The chain's CDR3 is CASSGQGTASYEQYF. Written as DNA, the CDR3 is TGTGCCAGCAGTGGCCAGGGGACCGCATCCTACGAGCAGTACTTC.

This sequence joins TRBV7-9 and TRBJ1-2; 7 bases fit TRBD1. Germline CDR1 and CDR2: SEHNR and FQNEAQ (reference sequence). The junction had 4 bases not matched to a gene; V was cut back by 4 bases and J by 2 bases. This CDR3 has 14 amino acids. The CDR3 nucleotides read TGTGCCAGCAGCTATCAGGACAGGAACTATGGCTACACCTTC. Translated: CASSYQDRNYGYTF.

This clonotype was picked up a small number of times. The rearrangement uses TRBV27 and TRBJ2-7; D gene uncertain. CDR1 and CDR2 (germline): MNHEY, SMNVEV (reference sequence). The CDR3 runs to 13 residues. V lost 4 bases, J lost 3 bases, and 10 bases lay in between. The CDR3 loop reads CASSYGFGYEQYV. The CDR3 bases are TGTGCCAGCAGTTACGGTTTCGGCTACGAGCAGTACGTC.

This clonotype has ten or more counts. The chain is built from TRBV7-3 and TRBJ2-1; 9 bases match TRBD2. With 7 bases clipped from V and 6 bases from J, the junction kept 7 bases outside the gene matches. The CDR3 is made up of 14 amino acids. Germline V gene lookup returns CDR1 SGHTA and CDR2 FQGTGA. As DNA, the CDR3 is TGTGCCAGCAATAGCGGGGGCCCTTCCAATGAGCAGTTCTTC. Its protein is CASNSGGPSNEQFF.

For the CDR3, the DNA is TGTGCCAGCAGCTTAACCAGGAGGGACGGCAAGTTGACCCAGTACTTC. Encoded protein: CASSLTRRDGKLTQYF. This chain joins TRBV11-2 and TRBJ2-5; a possible D gene is TRBD2 (6 bases). The germline V gene has CDR1 SGHAT and CDR2 FQNNGV. This CDR3 is 16 amino acids long. The germline V and J ends were trimmed by 2 bases and 7 bases, with 20 bases remaining between them.